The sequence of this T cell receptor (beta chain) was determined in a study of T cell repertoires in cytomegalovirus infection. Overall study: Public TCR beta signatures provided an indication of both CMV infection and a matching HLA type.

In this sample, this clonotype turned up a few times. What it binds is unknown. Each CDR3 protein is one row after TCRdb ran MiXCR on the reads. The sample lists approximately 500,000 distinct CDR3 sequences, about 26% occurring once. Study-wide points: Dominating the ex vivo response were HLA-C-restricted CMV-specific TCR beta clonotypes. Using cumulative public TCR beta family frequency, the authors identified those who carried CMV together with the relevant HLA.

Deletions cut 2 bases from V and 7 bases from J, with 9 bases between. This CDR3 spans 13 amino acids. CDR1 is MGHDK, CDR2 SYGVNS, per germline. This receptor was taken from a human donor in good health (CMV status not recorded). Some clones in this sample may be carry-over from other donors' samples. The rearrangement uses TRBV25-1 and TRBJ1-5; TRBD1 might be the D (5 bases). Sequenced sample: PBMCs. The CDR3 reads CASSEGWDQPQHF. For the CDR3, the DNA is TGTGCCAGCAGTGAAGGTTGGGACCAGCCCCAGCATTTT.